This TCR beta chain derives from a study of blood T cell repertoires in COVID-19. Study at large: Samples representing acute and convalescent COVID-19 were sourced from the United States, Italy and Spain.

The method was immunoSEQ multiplex PCR; TCRdb's version includes in-frame clones alone and lacks a portion of them. The sample lists some 180,000 clones, 70% to 85% occurring once. The CDR3 has 12 amino acids. The sequencing sample was made of peripheral blood. The V gene is TRBV21-1, the J gene TRBJ1-1; the listed D gene, TRBD1, was not tested against the DNA. TRBV21-1 is reported as a pseudogene. This TCR derives from a human donor in a cohort sampled during active COVID-19. CDR3: CASSKAGTNAFF. The CDR3 coding sequence is TGTGCCAGCAGCAAAGCCGGGACAAATGCTTTCTTT.